This T cell receptor beta chain was sequenced for a study of blood T cells in healthy people across ages. A second PCR, run for roughly 7 to 11 cycles, used a sample-barcoded 5' primer plus a J-beta primer mix. MiXCR was run by TCRdb on the 5' RACE reads, yielding one entry per CDR3 protein. The data hold 550,000 to 650,000 distinct CDR3 sequences, with roughly a quarter observed a single time. Germline V gene sequence: CDR1 MNHEY, CDR2 SVGAGI. The CDR3 sequence is 14 residues long. V trimming: 2 bases; J trimming: 3 bases; junction bases outside the gene matches: 2. In addition, the sample was reused for a study of T cells of mothers and their children.

The V call is TRBV6-5, the J call TRBJ2-7; 9 positions agree with TRBD1. The sequence came from a boy aged 2 to 10 in good health. The sequencing input was blood. The CDR3 DNA follows: TGTGCCAGCAGTTACCAGGACAGGGGCTACGAGCAGTACTTC. Its translation: CASSYQDRGYEQYF.